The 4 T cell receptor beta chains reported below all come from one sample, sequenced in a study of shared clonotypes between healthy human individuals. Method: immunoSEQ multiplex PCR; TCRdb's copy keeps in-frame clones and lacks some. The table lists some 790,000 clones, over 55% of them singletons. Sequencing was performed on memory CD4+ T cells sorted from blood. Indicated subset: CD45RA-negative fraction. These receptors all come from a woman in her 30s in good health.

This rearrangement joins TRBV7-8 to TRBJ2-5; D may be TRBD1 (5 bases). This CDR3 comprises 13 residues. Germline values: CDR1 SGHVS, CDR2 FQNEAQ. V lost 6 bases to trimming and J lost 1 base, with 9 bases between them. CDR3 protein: CASSRQSQETQYF. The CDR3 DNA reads TGTGCCAGCAGTCGACAGTCCCAAGAGACCCAGTACTTC.

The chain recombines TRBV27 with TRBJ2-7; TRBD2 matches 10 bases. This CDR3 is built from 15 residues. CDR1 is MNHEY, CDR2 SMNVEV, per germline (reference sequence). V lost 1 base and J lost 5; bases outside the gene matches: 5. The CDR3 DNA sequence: TGTGCCAGCAGTTTATACGCTAGCGGGAGAAACGAGCAGTACTTC. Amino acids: CASSLYASGRNEQYF.

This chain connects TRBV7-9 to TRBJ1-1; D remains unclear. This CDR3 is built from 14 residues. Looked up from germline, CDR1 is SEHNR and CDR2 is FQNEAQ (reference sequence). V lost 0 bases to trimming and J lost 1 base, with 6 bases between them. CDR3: CASSLARGNTEAFF. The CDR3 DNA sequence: TGTGCCAGCAGCTTAGCGCGTGGGAACACTGAAGCTTTCTTT.

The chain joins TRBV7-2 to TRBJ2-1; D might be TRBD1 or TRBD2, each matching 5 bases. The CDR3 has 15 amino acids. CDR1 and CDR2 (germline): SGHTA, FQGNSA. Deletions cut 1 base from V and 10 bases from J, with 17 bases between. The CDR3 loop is CASSLVGARGAEQFF. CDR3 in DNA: TGTGCCAGCAGCTTAGTAGGGGCTCGGGGAGCGGAGCAGTTCTTC. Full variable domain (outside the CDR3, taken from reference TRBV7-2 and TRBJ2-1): GAGVSQSPSNKVTEKGKDVELRCDPISGHTALYWYRQSLGQGLEFLIYFQGNSAPDKSGLPSDRFSAERTGGSVSTLTIQRTQQEDSAVYLCASSLVGARGAEQFFGPGTRLTVL.